One T cell receptor beta chain is described in this entry. This entry belongs to a study of control samples from healthy donors and cancer patients. Germline CDR1 is SNHLY and CDR2 is FYNNEI. J was trimmed by 7 bases and V by 5 bases; bases with no gene match: 13. There are 16 residues in the CDR3. The assay was immunoSEQ multiplex PCR, and TCRdb's table has in-frame clones only and misses some. Among 20,000 to 30,000 clones listed, approximately 90% were seen once. The rearrangement uses TRBV2 and TRBJ1-5; 8 bases line up with TRBD1. The TCR originated in a man over 45 with lung cancer. Source material: PBMCs. In nucleotides, the CDR3 is TGTGCCAGCAGTCCCGGACAGGGTGGAATAGGGCAGCCCCAGCATTTT. Encoded protein: CASSPGQGGIGQPQHF.